These T cell receptor beta chains were read from a single sample in a study of blood T cell repertoires in COVID-19. The data were produced by immunoSEQ multiplex PCR, yet TCRdb's version contains in-frame clones alone and is incomplete. The data contain about 140,000 clones, 86% of them singletons. The sequenced material came from peripheral blood. These receptors originate from a woman in her sixties or seventies with acute or convalescent COVID-19. CDR3s include the opening cysteine and the closing phenylalanine or tryptophan. D genes are given only for firm matches. Part of the rows lack a size; the others show once, few, many or a class for expanded clones.

d_call,j_call,clone_size,v_call,cdr3_nt,cdr3_aa
TRBD1,TRBJ2-1,once,TRBV27,TGTGCCAGCAGTTCCCCGACAGGGGGTCGCAATGAGCAGTTCTTC,CASSSPTGGRNEQFF
NA,TRBJ2-5,NA,TRBV3-1/TRBV3-2,TGTGCCAGCAGCCAAGATAGTAGGGGGACCCAGTACTTC,CASSQDSRGTQYF
NA,TRBJ2-7,NA,TRBV7-4,TGTGCCAGCAGCGTCCCAGGGGTCTCCTACGAGCAGTACTTC,CASSVPGVSYEQYF
TRBD2,TRBJ2-1,NA,TRBV9,TGTGCCAGCAGCGTAGGCCCAGCGGGGGGGCTTTACAATGAGCAGTTCTTC,CASSVGPAGGLYNEQFF
TRBD2,TRBJ2-1,NA,TRBV5-6,TGTGCCAGCAGCTCCCGACTAGCTGGGGATGAGCAGTTCTTC,CASSSRLAGDEQFF
NA,TRBJ2-6,once,TRBV11-2,TGTGCCAGCAGCTTAGATTGGTGGGGGCCTGGTTCTGGGGCCAACGTCCTGACTTTC,CASSLDWWGPGSGANVLTF
NA,TRBJ1-1,NA,TRBV4-1,TGCGCCAGCAGCCAAGGCGAGCGTCTGGGTGAAGCTTTCTTT,CASSQGERLGEAFF
NA,TRBJ1-2,NA,TRBV23-1,TGCGCCAGCAGTCCCCGTTCAGCCGGGGACTCGACTGATGGCTACACCTTC,CASSPRSAGDSTDGYTF
TRBD1,TRBJ1-3,NA,TRBV7-9,TGTGCCAGCAGCTTGTGGACAGGCGCCAGCTCTGGAAACACCATATATTTT,CASSLWTGASSGNTIYF
NA,TRBJ2-7,NA,TRBV7-2,TGTGCCAGCACCCAAGACCTCTATGGGGAGGAGTACTTC,CASTQDLYGEEYF
TRBD1,TRBJ1-2,once,TRBV18,TGTGCCAGCTCACCCGGACAGGGAATATATAACTATGGCTACACCTTC,CASSPGQGIYNYGYTF
TRBD1,TRBJ1-2,NA,TRBV5-1,TGCGCCAGCAGCCCGAATCCGGGACAGGGGTACGATGGCTACACCTTC,CASSPNPGQGYDGYTF
NA,TRBJ1-1,NA,TRBV18,TGTGCCAGCTCACCAAGCGGGGGCTCGAACACTGAAGCTTTCTTT,CASSPSGGSNTEAFF
NA,TRBJ1-1,NA,TRBV3-1/TRBV3-2,TGTGCCAGCAGCCACCCTTTGAACACTGAAGCTTTCTTT,CASSHPLNTEAFF
TRBD1,TRBJ1-1,NA,TRBV4-1,TGCGCCAGCAGCCATCTATTCGCCGGGACAGACTCTATTAAGGGGACTAACACTGAAGCTTTCTTT,CASSHLFAGTDSIKGTNTEAFF
NA,TRBJ1-1,NA,TRBV5-1,TGCGCCAGCAGCCTCAATGTGGGGAGACGGGGCACTGAAGCTTTCTTT,CASSLNVGRRGTEAFF